The 9 T cell receptor beta chains in this list originate from one sample, sequenced in a study of spatial heterogeneity in lung cancer. Time point defined: sample taken at primary tumor resection. Their antigens remain unidentified. Study observations and caveats: In tumors, expanded intratumoral alpha and beta TCR counts tracked mutation counts.

MiXCR was run by TCRdb on the 5' RACE reads, yielding one entry per CDR3 protein. This table holds 4,500 to 7,000 distinct CDR3 sequences, about 5.3% found once. Source: lung tumor tissue, taken at surgery. These receptors were taken from a male donor with early-stage non-small cell lung cancer.

At least ten counts were recorded for this clonotype. The genes are TRBV11-1 and TRBJ1-2; D is uncertain. This CDR3 is built from 13 residues. The V gene's germline CDR1 is SGHAT and CDR2 FQDESV (reference sequence). Trimming took 1 base from V and 3 from J, leaving 6 bases between them. Written as DNA, the CDR3 is TGTGCCAGCAGCTTAGTCGTGGACTATGGCTACACCTTC. It is translated as CASSLVVDYGYTF.

By share, this clonotype counts as medium-sized. V is TRBV2 and J is TRBJ1-4, with a tentative D call TRBD1 (6 bases). The V end lost 4 bases, the J end lost 7 bases, and 10 bases lay between the germline ends. The CDR3 has 13 amino acids. Germline assignment: CDR1 SNHLY and CDR2 FYNNEI. The CDR3 loop reads CASSGGAGEKLFF. CDR3 DNA sequence: TGTGCCAGCAGTGGGGGGGCTGGTGAAAAACTGTTTTTT.

The table lists this clonotype with a few counts. The CDR3 DNA reads as TGTGCCAGCAGCCCAAGGACAACTGAAGCTTTCTTT. Protein sequence: CASSPRTTEAFF. The chain is built from TRBV7-2 and TRBJ1-1; D perhaps matches TRBD1 (5 bases). In germline, CDR1 is SGHTA, CDR2 FQGNSA. The CDR3 runs 12 residues. Trimming took off 5 bases at V and 5 bases at J, with 9 bases between the two ends.

This clonotype was recorded at least ten times. The chain carries TRBV5-6 and TRBJ2-1; D gene unclear. The CDR3 sequence is 16 residues long. Germline V gene lookup returns CDR1 SGHDT and CDR2 YYEEEE. With 4 bases removed from V and 2 bases from J, the gap between germline ends came to 16 bases. Here the CDR3 reads CASSLGIQTTYNEQFF. The CDR3 DNA is TGTGCCAGCAGCCTTGGCATCCAGACAACCTACAATGAGCAGTTCTTC.

This clonotype came up many times. The V and J genes are TRBV20-1 and TRBJ1-5; a possible D gene is TRBD1 (6 bases). The CDR3 runs 16 residues. CDR1 DFQATT and CDR2 SNEGSKA come from the germline V gene (reference sequence). Trimming took 6 bases from V and 3 from J, leaving 21 bases between them. The CDR3 nucleotides are TGCAGTGCAATGGGGTCGGGGGCGAGGTTCAATCAGCCCCAGCATTTT. This sequence encodes CSAMGSGARFNQPQHF.

This clonotype was observed many times. This chain links TRBV5-1 with TRBJ2-3, with 12 bases matching TRBD1. CDR1 and CDR2 from the germline V gene are SGHRS and YFSETQ. Trimming cost V 4 bases and J 8 bases; bases outside gene matches: 5. CDR3 length: 14 amino acids. The CDR3 here is CASSGGTGGGTQYF. DNA of the CDR3: TGCGCCAGCAGCGGAGGGACAGGGGGCGGTACGCAGTATTTT.

The table lists this clonotype with many counts. The genes are TRBV11-2 and TRBJ2-2; the match to TRBD1 covers 7 bases. Germline V lookup: CDR1 SGHAT, CDR2 FQNNGV. The V and J ends lost 6 bases and 1 base, in that order; junction bases with no gene match: 11. The CDR3 is made up of 17 amino acids. CDR3 in DNA: TGTGCCAGCAGTTACCCCGGGACAGCGAAGAACACCGGGGAGCTGTTTTTT. This gives the protein CASSYPGTAKNTGELFF.

By share, this clonotype counts as medium-sized. V and J are TRBV9 and TRBJ2-3; TRBD2 matches 9 bases. The V gene's germline CDR1 is SGDLS and CDR2 YYNGEE. The CDR3 length is 15 residues. Germline trimming cut 4 bases from V and 1 base from J; bases unmatched to any gene: 4. For the CDR3, the DNA is TGTGCCAGCAGCCTCCAGCGGGAGGGCACAGATACGCAGTATTTT. It yields the protein CASSLQREGTDTQYF.

Ten or more counts support this clonotype. The V call is TRBV4-3, the J call TRBJ1-3; 9 positions match TRBD1. CDR1 and CDR2 from the germline V gene are LGHNA and YSLEER. Unmatched junction bases numbered 0, after V lost 1 base and J lost 2 bases. The CDR3 loop spans 15 amino acids. The CDR3 loop is CASSQGQGAGNTIYF. CDR3 sequence (DNA): TGCGCCAGCAGCCAAGGACAGGGGGCTGGAAACACCATATATTTT.